These 5 T cell receptor beta chains were sequenced from one sample in a study of cytomegalovirus exposure and HLA in healthy donors. PCR amplification relied on 60 Vbeta primers (plus 13 Jbeta primers). Some clones are missing from TCRdb's copy, which holds only in-frame ones; the method was immunoSEQ multiplex PCR. The table lists 150,000 to 200,000 clones, roughly 80% of them singletons. The sample taken for sequencing was PBMCs. The receptors come from a human donor in good health.

The genes are TRBV4-3 and TRBJ1-3, with 7 bases identical to TRBD1. Germline trimming cut 2 bases from V and 4 bases from J; bases unmatched to any gene: 5. Per the germline V gene, CDR1 is LGHNA and CDR2 is YSLEER. The CDR3 consists of 15 residues. CDR3: CASSQQTGAGNTIYF. The CDR3 coding sequence is TGCGCCAGCAGCCAACAAACAGGGGCCGGAAACACCATATATTTT.

This chain connects TRBV4-3 to TRBJ2-4, with TRBD2 matching 10 bases. Unmatched junction bases numbered 6, after V lost 4 bases and J lost 0 bases. Germline loops: CDR1 LGHNA, CDR2 YSLEER. This CDR3 is 17 amino acids long. In DNA, the CDR3 is TGCGCCAGCAGCCCAACTAGCGGGACACTAGCCAAAAACATTCAGTACTTC. It translates to CASSPTSGTLAKNIQYF.

The gene calls are TRBV25-1 and TRBJ2-5, with 10 bases lining up with TRBD1. V was clipped by 5 bases and J by 5 bases; unmatched bases: 14. The length of the CDR3 is 17 residues. Germline CDR1 and CDR2: MGHDK and SYGVNS. The CDR3 DNA reads as TGTGCCAGCAGTCACAGCACCCCGGGACAGGGGAGGGAGACCCAGTACTTC. It encodes CASSHSTPGQGRETQYF.

The chain links TRBV14 to TRBJ2-5, with TRBD2 matching over 8 bases. Germline-derived CDR1 and CDR2 are SGHDN and FVKESK. V dropped 10 bases and J dropped 6; count of bases not matched to a gene: 13. The CDR3 length is 14 residues. Here the CDR3 reads CAISSGGLRKTQYF. As DNA, the CDR3 is TGTGCCATCTCAAGCGGGGGACTAAGGAAGACCCAGTACTTC.

The chain couples TRBV27 to TRBJ1-2; tentative D call: TRBD1 (6 bases). Germline V gene sequence: CDR1 MNHEY, CDR2 SMNVEV (reference sequence). The CDR3 consists of 13 residues. Trimming pared 8 bases from V and 0 bases from J, leaving 10 bases between. CDR3 bases: TGTGCCAGCGGGGGACAAGCTAACTATGGCTACACCTTC. This translates into CASGGQANYGYTF.